This TCR beta chain was captured by sequencing in a study of cytomegalovirus exposure and HLA in healthy donors. About the study: Approximately 80 million unique TCRs, all from HLA-typed donors, were included in an early release of the data.

Study observations and caveats: According to an earlier analysis, most TCR beta V segments yielded productive rearrangements about 90% or about 30% of the time. CMV serostatus alone was available as immune exposure information. TCR beta V- and J-gene trimming, according to a later analysis, was linked to a missense DCLRE1C variant.

Trimming cost V 3 bases and J 7 bases; bases outside gene matches: 9. CDR1 and CDR2 from the germline V gene are MDHEN and SYDVKM. CDR3 length: 17 amino acids. Vbeta (60) and Jbeta (13) primers were used in the PCR. Libraries were prepared by immunoSEQ multiplex PCR; TCRdb keeps only in-frame clonotypes and omits some of them. The table shows 150,000 or so clones, with 74% occurring only once. As regards this clone: Its antigen is not identified.

The chain carries TRBV28 and TRBJ1-6; 10 bases are a match to TRBD1. The source of this sequence is a man between 25 and 39 years old in good health and CMV-seronegative. Sequenced input: PBMCs. CDR3: CASSLVGQGFENSPLHF. The CDR3, as DNA: TGTGCCAGCAGTTTGGTGGGACAGGGGTTCGAGAATTCACCCCTCCACTTT.